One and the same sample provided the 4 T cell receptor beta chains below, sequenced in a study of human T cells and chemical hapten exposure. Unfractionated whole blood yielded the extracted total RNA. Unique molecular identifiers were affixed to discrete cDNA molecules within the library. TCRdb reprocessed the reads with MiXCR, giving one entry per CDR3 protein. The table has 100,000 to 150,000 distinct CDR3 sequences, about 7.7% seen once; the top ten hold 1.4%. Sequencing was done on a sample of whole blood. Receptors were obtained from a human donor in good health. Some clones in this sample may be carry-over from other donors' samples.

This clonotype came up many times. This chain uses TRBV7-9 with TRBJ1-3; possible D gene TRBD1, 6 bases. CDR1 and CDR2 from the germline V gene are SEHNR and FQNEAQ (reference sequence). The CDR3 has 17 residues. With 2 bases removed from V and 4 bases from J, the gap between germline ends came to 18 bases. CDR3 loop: CASSLWAGGAEGNTIYF. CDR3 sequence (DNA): TGTGCCAGCAGCTTATGGGCGGGGGGGGCCGAAGGAAACACCATATATTTT. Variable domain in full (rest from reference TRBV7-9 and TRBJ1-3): DTGVSQNPRHKITKRGQNVTFRCDPISEHNRLYWYRQTLGQGPEFLTYFQNEAQLEKSRLLSDRFSAERPKGSFSTLEIQRTEQGDSAMYLCASSLWAGGAEGNTIYFGEGSWLTVV.

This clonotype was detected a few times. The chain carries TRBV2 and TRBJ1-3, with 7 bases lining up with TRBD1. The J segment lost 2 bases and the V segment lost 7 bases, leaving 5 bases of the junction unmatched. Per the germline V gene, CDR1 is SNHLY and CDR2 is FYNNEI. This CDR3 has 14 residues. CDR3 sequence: CASTSTGPGNTIYF. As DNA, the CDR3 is TGTGCCAGCACTTCGACAGGGCCTGGAAACACCATATATTTT.

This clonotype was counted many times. The DNA for the CDR3 is TGTGCCAGCAGCCTCCGCAGACTAGCGGGGGCCAATGAGCAGTTCTTC. Translating it yields CASSLRRLAGANEQFF. The gene calls are TRBV7-9 and TRBJ2-1, with 12 positions matching TRBD2. Losses at the gene ends were 5 bases for V and 6 bases for J; bases not matched to a gene: 8. This CDR3 spans 16 amino acids. CDR1 is SEHNR and CDR2 is FQNEAQ in the germline V gene (reference sequence).

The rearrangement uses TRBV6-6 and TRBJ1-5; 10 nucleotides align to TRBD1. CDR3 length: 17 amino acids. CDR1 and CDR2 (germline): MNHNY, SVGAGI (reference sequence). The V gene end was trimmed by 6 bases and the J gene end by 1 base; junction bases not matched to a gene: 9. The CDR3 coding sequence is TGTGCCAGCAGCCGACAGGGGGCTAGTAGAAGCAATCAGCCCCAGCATTTT. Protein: CASSRQGASRSNQPQHF.